Listed here is a single TCR beta chain. This clone was counted a single time. Its antigen specificity is not known. Base qualities are not recorded, but no much larger clone differs from it by a single base. Using the deep immunoSEQ assay, multiplex PCR amplified TCR CDR3 regions from genomic DNA. Extracted genomic DNA from each cell subset was distributed evenly across all wells of several immunoSEQ 96-well plates, and each plate was treated as a replicate. Each replicate PCR for sorted subsets received roughly 200 ng genomic DNA, equal to 28,000 or so T cell genomes. Purified libraries were measured with a Qubit 3.0 fluorometer, size-checked on a Bioanalyzer 2100, and measured again with the KAPA Library Quantification kit. A separate single-read 150-cycle Illumina NextSeq 550 flow cell was used to sequence each immunoSEQ 96-well plate. The study's own analysis went as follows. Because the immunoSEQ output held only junctional sequences and lacked quality scores, the filtering could not match the filtering applied to full-length reads. To assign V/J genes and CDR3, sequences were annotated against IMGT germline references using PyIR, a Python wrapper for IgBLAST v1.9. Any read was removed if the V/J assignment was weak (E-value above 1e-6), the CDR3 was missing, or the read contained stop codons, out-of-frame junctions, or ambiguous translated residues. V3J clonotypes were defined by identical inferred V gene, J gene, and CDR3 amino acid sequence. Percentage overlap between repertoires was computed as shared unique clonotypes divided by the size of the smaller repertoire. Three approaches were used to assess repertoire richness: RTK rarefaction, the Chao1 estimator, and Recon v2.1 estimates of unobserved clonotypes. For all TCRbeta clonotypes obtained by the gDNA method from a handful of donors, generation probabilities were computed with OLGA. TCRdb obtained this table from immuneACCESS and retained in-frame rearrangements with V and J assigned. These tables miss some clones; where compared with another copy, unresolved V genes account for less than half of the shortfall, and the remainder is unexplained. V and J calls and clone size are as listed in that table; D and trimming were resolved from the DNA. The sample contains 850,000 to 1,200,000 clones, under 80% of them found a single time. The ten top clones hold 1.4% to 1.5% of the sample.

Donors were healthy HIV-negative adults with no recently reported acute infections or vaccinations. Only Caucasian adults living in Nashville, Tennessee, USA were represented among the donors. CD4+ T cells were enriched by magnetic negative selection, after which naive cells were positively selected on CD45RA and the negative fraction was taken as the memory subset. Blood was collected by leukapheresis, and PBMCs were isolated by Ficoll-Histopaque density gradient centrifugation and then cryopreserved in liquid nitrogen vapor phase. Analytical flow cytometry was used to check the purity and quantity of every magnetically sorted T cell population. From each sorted fraction, genomic DNA was isolated and quantified by UV absorbance on a Nanodrop 2000c. For CDR1 and CDR2, the germline V gene lists SGHAT and FQNNGV. Cut back by 2 bases and 5 bases, the V and J ends lie 15 bases apart. The cysteine opens and the phenylalanine closes a CDR3 of 15 amino acids. Left in the record is the CDR3 DNA by itself, 45 bases read in frame from the first base.

These data are taken from a study of shared clonotypes between healthy human individuals (dated by TCRdb to the early 2020s). Context from the whole study: Two women and three men aged 18 to 49 years were included in the cohort. For each donor, three plates each were used for CD4 naive and CD4 memory, two plates were used for CD8 naive, and one plate was used for CD8 memory. The study deeply sequenced blood TCR repertoires of about five healthy adults to estimate repertoire size and the extent of clonotype sharing between individuals. To increase sequencing depth and limit assay-specific biases, different laboratories used diverse techniques to prepare libraries and sequence TCR repertoires. Leukapheresis yielded between about 0.85 and 10 billion PBMCs per donor.

General findings and caveats noted by the study authors: Compared with non-shared clonotypes, the clonotypes found in all four sorted-subset donors had higher generation probabilities. The genetic and exposure-history diversity represented was limited by the small number of donors. Roughly 5% of naive CD4, 3.5% of naive CD8, 2.3% of memory CD4, and over 0.35% of memory CD8 clonotypes were shared across several donors. Naive subsets generally had larger estimated clonotype richness than memory subsets. Incomplete sequencing was indicated by rarefaction of sorted-subset datasets, despite the large sequencing depth. Only blood was sampled, and tissue TCR repertoires likely differ from those in blood. Pairwise subsampling led to the expectation that sequencing depth would affect the degree of clonotype sharing among donors.

The sample taken for sequencing was memory CD4+ T cells sorted from blood. The cell subset or site label corresponds to: CD45RA-negative fraction. The TCR was taken from a man between 18 and 35 years old in good health. The V and J genes are TRBV11-2 and TRBJ1-2; too little of a D gene remains to name it. The CDR3 protein: CASSLSAGHRYGYTF. DNA sequence: TGTGCCAGCAGCTTAAGCGCGGGCCATAGATATGGCTACACCTTC.